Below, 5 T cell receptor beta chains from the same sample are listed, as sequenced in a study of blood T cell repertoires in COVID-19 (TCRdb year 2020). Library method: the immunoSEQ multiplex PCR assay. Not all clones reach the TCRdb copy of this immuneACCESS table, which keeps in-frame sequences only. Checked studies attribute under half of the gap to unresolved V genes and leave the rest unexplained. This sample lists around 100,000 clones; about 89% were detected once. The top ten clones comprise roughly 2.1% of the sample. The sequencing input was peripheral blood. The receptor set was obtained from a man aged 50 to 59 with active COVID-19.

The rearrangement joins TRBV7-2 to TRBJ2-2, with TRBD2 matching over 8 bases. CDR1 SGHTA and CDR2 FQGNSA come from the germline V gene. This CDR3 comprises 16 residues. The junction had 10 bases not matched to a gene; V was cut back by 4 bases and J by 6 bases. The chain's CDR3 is CASSSRTSTGAGELFF. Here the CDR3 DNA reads TGTGCCAGCAGCTCGAGGACTAGCACAGGAGCCGGGGAGCTGTTTTTT. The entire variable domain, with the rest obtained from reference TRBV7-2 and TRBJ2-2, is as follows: GAGVSQSPSNKVTEKGKDVELRCDPISGHTALYWYRQSLGQGLEFLIYFQGNSAPDKSGLPSDRFSAERTGGSVSTLTIQRTQQEDSAVYLCASSSRTSTGAGELFFGEGSRLTVL.

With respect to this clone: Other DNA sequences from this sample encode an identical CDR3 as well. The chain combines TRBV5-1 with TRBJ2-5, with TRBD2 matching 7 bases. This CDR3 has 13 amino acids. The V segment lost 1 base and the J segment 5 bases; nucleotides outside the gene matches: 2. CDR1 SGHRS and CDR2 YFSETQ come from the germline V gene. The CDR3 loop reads CASSLTGGETQYF. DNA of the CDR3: TGCGCCAGCAGCTTGACGGGAGGCGAGACCCAGTACTTC.

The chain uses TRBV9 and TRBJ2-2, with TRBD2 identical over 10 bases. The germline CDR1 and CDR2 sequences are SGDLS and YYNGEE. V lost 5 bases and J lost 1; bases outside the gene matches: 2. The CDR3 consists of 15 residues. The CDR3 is CASRRTSGNTGELFF. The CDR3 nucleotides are TGTGCCAGCAGAAGGACTAGCGGGAACACCGGGGAGCTGTTTTTT.

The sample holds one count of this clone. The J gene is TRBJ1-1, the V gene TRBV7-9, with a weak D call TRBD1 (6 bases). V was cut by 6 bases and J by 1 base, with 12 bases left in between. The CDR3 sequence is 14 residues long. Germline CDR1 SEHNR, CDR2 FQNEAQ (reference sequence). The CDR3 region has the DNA TGTGCCAGCAGGTTAACAGGGAAGAACACTGAAGCTTTCTTT. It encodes CASRLTGKNTEAFF. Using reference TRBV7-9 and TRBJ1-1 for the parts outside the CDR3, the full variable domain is DTGVSQNPRHKITKRGQNVTFRCDPISEHNRLYWYRQTLGQGPEFLTYFQNEAQLEKSRLLSDRFSAERPKGSFSTLEIQRTEQGDSAMYLCASRLTGKNTEAFFGQGTRLTVV.

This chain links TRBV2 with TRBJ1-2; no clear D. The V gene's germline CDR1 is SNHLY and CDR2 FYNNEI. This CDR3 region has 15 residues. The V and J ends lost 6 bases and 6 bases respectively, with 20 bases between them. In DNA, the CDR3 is TGTGCCAGCAGCCCTGACCCCCCGGGTTCCCATGGCTACACCTTC. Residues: CASSPDPPGSHGYTF. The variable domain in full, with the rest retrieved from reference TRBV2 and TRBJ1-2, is EPEVTQTPSHQVTQMGQEVILRCVPISNHLYFYWYRQILGQKVEFLVSFYNNEISEKSEIFDDQFSVERPDGSNFTLKIRSTKLEDSAMYFCASSPDPPGSHGYTFGSGTRLTVV.